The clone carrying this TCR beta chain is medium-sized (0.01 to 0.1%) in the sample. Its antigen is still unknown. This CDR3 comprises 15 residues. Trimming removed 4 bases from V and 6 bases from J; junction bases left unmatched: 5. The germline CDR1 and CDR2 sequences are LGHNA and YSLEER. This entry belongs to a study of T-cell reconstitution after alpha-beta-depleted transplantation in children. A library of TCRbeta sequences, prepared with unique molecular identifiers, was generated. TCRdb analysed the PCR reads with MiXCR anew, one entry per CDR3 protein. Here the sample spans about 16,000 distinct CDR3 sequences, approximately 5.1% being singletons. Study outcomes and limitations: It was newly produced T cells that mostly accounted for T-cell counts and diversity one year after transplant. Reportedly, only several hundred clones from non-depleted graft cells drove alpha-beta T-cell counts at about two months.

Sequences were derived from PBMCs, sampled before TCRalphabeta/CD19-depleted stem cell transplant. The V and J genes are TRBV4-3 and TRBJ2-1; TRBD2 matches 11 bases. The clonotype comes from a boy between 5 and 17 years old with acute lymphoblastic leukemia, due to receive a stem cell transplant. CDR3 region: CASSLLAGERNEQFF. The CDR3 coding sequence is TGCGCCAGCAGCCTACTAGCGGGAGAACGCAATGAGCAGTTCTTC.